This T cell receptor beta chain stems from a study of cytomegalovirus exposure and HLA in healthy donors. As for this clone: Its antigen is still unknown. The junction does not match germline at one end; this may be a read error.

Study-wide results and limits: Versus the roughly 670-donor mean, an Asian-associated ancestry cluster reportedly showed fewer N-insertions in a later analysis.

The CDR3 is made up of 14 amino acids. Germline V gene data show CDR1 as SSHAT and CDR2 as FNYEAQ (reference sequence). A multiplex PCR was run with 60 Vbeta primers and 13 Jbeta primers. Sequencing used immunoSEQ multiplex PCR; TCRdb keeps in-frame clones, though not all of them. The sample includes more than 150,000 clones, 65% to 85% of them seen just once. Donors showed nominal health when sampled, although they likely had unrecorded immune exposures. The chain has TRBV7-7 and TRBJ2-1; 10 bases are a match to TRBD1. The clonotype originates from a woman between 50 and 59 years old in good health and CMV-seropositive. Sequenced sample: PBMCs. CDR3 amino acids: CASSLGTGEDEQFF. CDR3 sequence (DNA): TGTGCTAGCAGCTTAGGGACAGGGGAAGATGAGCAGTTCTTC. Complete variable domain (other parts from reference TRBV7-7 and TRBJ2-1): GAGVSQSPRYKVTKRGQDVTLRCDPISSHATLYWYQQALGQGPEFLTYFNYEAQPDKSGLPSDRFSAERPEGSISTLTIQRTEQRDSAMYRCASSLGTGEDEQFFGPGTRLTVL.